This T cell receptor (beta chain) was profiled in a study of cytomegalovirus exposure and HLA in healthy donors. V gave up 1 base and J gave up 8 bases; unmatched junction bases: 11. The CDR3 is made up of 15 amino acids. CDR1 is SGHTA and CDR2 is FQGNSA in the germline V gene. Assay used: immunoSEQ multiplex PCR; TCRdb lists only in-frame clones, some missing. The sample holds 120,000 or so clones, around 96% seen once. The clonotype was recovered from a man aged 18-30 years in good health and CMV-seronegative. The sequenced sample was PBMCs. The gene calls are TRBV7-2 and TRBJ2-7; 7 nucleotides line up with TRBD2. The CDR3 coding sequence is TGTGCCAGCAGCTTAGAAGCGGGATCTTACGGGAAGCAGTACTTC. It encodes CASSLEAGSYGKQYF.